These 21 T cell receptor beta chains were all obtained from the same sample, sequenced in a study of T cells in Graves' hyperthyroidism and ophthalmopathy. Amplification of TCR beta CDR3 regions was performed using RNA transcripts as template. Researchers ran a first-round RT-PCR on the TCR CDR3 using the HTBI primer set. Each CDR3 protein is one row after TCRdb ran MiXCR on the multiplex PCR reads. The data contain 550,000 to 600,000 distinct CDR3 sequences, more than 45% of them singletons. Sequenced input: peripheral blood or thyroid tissue (not recorded which). These receptor sequences come from an adult woman with Graves' disease, either hyperthyroidism or ophthalmopathy (not recorded which).

The chain employs TRBV20-1 and TRBJ2-7; no firm D call. Germline V gives CDR1 DFQATT, CDR2 SNEGSKA (reference sequence). V was shortened by 5 bases and J by 0 bases, with 8 bases between the two germline ends. The CDR3 has 12 amino acids. Here the CDR3 reads CSAVRVSYEQYF. The CDR3 DNA reads TGCAGTGCTGTCAGAGTCTCCTACGAGCAGTACTTC.

This clonotype has ten or more counts. The genes are TRBV7-2 and TRBJ1-3; D remains unclear. V was trimmed by 5 bases and J by 3 bases, leaving 14 bases between them. This CDR3 is 15 amino acids long. The germline CDR1 and CDR2 sequences are SGHTA and FQGNSA. CDR3 DNA: TGTGCCAGCAGCCCGAGCACGGGGTTTGGAAACACCATATATTTT. Its protein is CASSPSTGFGNTIYF.

This clonotype was counted ten times or more. The genes are TRBV15 and TRBJ1-2; the match to TRBD1 covers 7 bases. From germline, CDR1 is LNHNV and CDR2 YYDKDF (reference sequence). This CDR3 has 14 residues. J was trimmed by 4 bases and V by 0 bases; bases with no gene match: 2. CDR3 loop: CATSRDRTGYGYTF. The CDR3 DNA follows: TGTGCCACCAGCAGAGATCGGACAGGCTATGGCTACACCTTC.

This clonotype was seen ten or more times. The V call is TRBV7-2, the J call TRBJ2-5; D remains ambiguous. This CDR3 spans 14 amino acids. Per germline, CDR1 SGHTA and CDR2 FQGNSA. Trimming cost V 3 bases and J 2 bases, with 10 bases left between them. CDR3 in amino acids: CASSLIGSQETQYF. CDR3 DNA: TGTGCCAGCAGCTTGATTGGCAGTCAAGAGACCCAGTACTTC.

The chain combines TRBV7-9 with TRBJ2-7; maybe TRBD1 (6 bases). Germline CDR1 SEHNR, CDR2 FQNEAQ (reference sequence). The ends were cut back, 5 bases at V and 3 bases at J, with 11 bases in the middle. This CDR3 comprises 13 residues. The CDR3 nucleotides read TGTGCCAGCAGCCATGAGGACAGCTACGAGCAGTACTTC. Its translation: CASSHEDSYEQYF.

This clonotype was recorded many times. The chain recombines TRBV12-3 or TRBV12-4 with TRBJ2-5, with 8 bases identical to TRBD2. There are 14 residues in the CDR3. The V gene end was trimmed by 7 bases and the J gene end by 4 bases; junction bases not matched to a gene: 8. The chain's CDR3 is CASTGGRYGETQYF. The CDR3 DNA reads as TGTGCCAGCACGGGCGGGAGGTATGGAGAGACCCAGTACTTC.

Notes on this clonotype: A junction end diverges from the germline sequence, so it may reflect a read error. The chain carries TRBV10-3 and TRBJ1-1; no firm D call. The CDR3 runs 16 residues. CDR1 ENHRY and CDR2 SYGVKD come from the germline V gene. The chain's CDR3 is CASSFSTDIMNTEAFF. The CDR3 DNA reads TGTGCCAGCAGTTTCTCGACGGATATCATGAACACTGAAGCCTTCTTT.

At least ten counts were recorded for this clonotype. The J gene is TRBJ2-5, the V gene TRBV9, with a weak D call TRBD2 (6 bases). This CDR3 comprises 13 residues. In germline, CDR1 is SGDLS, CDR2 YYNGEE. The V and J ends lost 2 bases and 2 bases respectively, with 7 bases between them. CDR3 residues: CASSVGLQETQYF. The CDR3 DNA reads as TGTGCCAGCAGCGTGGGACTTCAAGAGACCCAGTACTTC.

J is TRBJ2-7 and V is TRBV20-1, with TRBD2 identical over 12 bases. The ends lost 5 bases at V and 1 base at J; junction bases unmatched: 9. The CDR3 is made up of 16 amino acids. Germline lookup yields CDR1 DFQATT and CDR2 SNEGSKA (reference sequence). CDR3 loop: CSAAGTSGPASYEQYF. The CDR3 region has the DNA TGCAGTGCTGCCGGGACTAGCGGGCCGGCATCCTACGAGCAGTACTTC.

The genes are TRBV10-2 and TRBJ2-3, with D perhaps matching TRBD1 or TRBD2 (5 bases each). Germline loops: CDR1 WSHSY, CDR2 SAAADI. CDR3 length: 13 residues. The V end was cut by 10 bases, the J end by 1 base, with 12 bases between. The CDR3 DNA sequence: TGCGCCATCTCACTGGGGGGCACAGATACGCAGTATTTT. Protein sequence: CAISLGGTDTQYF.

As for this clonotype: Sequence at one end of the junction differs from germline and may be a read error. The chain uses TRBV4-1 and TRBJ1-4; a weak D match, TRBD1 (6 bases). Germline V gives CDR1 MGHRA, CDR2 YSYEKL. The CDR3 sequence is 14 residues long. CDR3 amino acids: CASSQIAGVEKLFF. In DNA, the CDR3 is TGTGCCAGCAGCCAGATCGCAGGGGTTGAAAAACTGTTTTTT.

There are many counts of this clonotype. The V call is TRBV12-3 or TRBV12-4, the J call TRBJ2-7; D may be TRBD1 (5 bases). The CDR3 contains 15 residues. Trimming stripped 3 bases from V and 3 bases from J, with 15 bases between. The CDR3 region is CASSFNRQVSYEQYF. The CDR3 DNA is TGTGCCAGCAGTTTTAACAGGCAGGTTAGCTACGAGCAGTACTTC.

This clonotype showed up many times. This rearrangement joins TRBV11-1 to TRBJ1-1; no clear D. V was shortened by 4 bases and J by 3 bases, with 6 bases between the two germline ends. Per germline, CDR1 SGHAT and CDR2 FQDESV (reference sequence). This CDR3 is 12 amino acids long. The CDR3 DNA sequence: TGTGCCAGCAGCTACATTGACACTGAAGCTTTCTTT. Translation gives CASSYIDTEAFF.

The CDR3 sequence: CASSVGTLNYEQYF. The CDR3 coding sequence is TGTGCCAGCAGCGTCGGGACACTGAACTACGAGCAGTACTTC. The chain is built from TRBV13 and TRBJ2-7; tentative D call: TRBD1 (6 bases). The length of the CDR3 is 14 residues. The germline V and J ends were trimmed by 5 bases and 3 bases, with 14 bases remaining between them. CDR1 and CDR2 (germline): PRHDT, FYEKMQ (reference sequence).

This clonotype turned up a few times. The gene calls are TRBV6-5 and TRBJ1-6; D remains unclear. The V and J ends lost 4 bases and 7 bases respectively, with 14 bases between them. Germline-derived CDR1 and CDR2 are MNHEY and SVGAGI. The CDR3 loop spans 15 amino acids. CDR3 nucleotide sequence: TGTGCCAGCAGTTGGCCGGGAGGAGGAAATTCACCCCTCCACTTT. Protein sequence: CASSWPGGGNSPLHF.

The rearrangement uses TRBV10-2 and TRBJ2-5; unclear D gene. Germline values: CDR1 WSHSY, CDR2 SAAADI. Trimming left V 3 bases short and J 7 bases short, with 3 bases between. The CDR3 contains 10 residues. CDR3 sequence (DNA): TGCGCCAGCAGTGATGGGACCCAGTACTTC. Amino acids: CASSDGTQYF.

CDR3 in DNA: TGTGCCATCAGTGAAGGGACAGGCGTTAGCTACACCTTC. Protein sequence: CAISEGTGVSYTF. The chain carries TRBV10-3 and TRBJ1-2; 8 bases agree with TRBD1. Germline CDR1 ENHRY, CDR2 SYGVKD. The CDR3 contains 13 residues. Germline trimming cut 3 bases from V and 9 bases from J; bases unmatched to any gene: 6.

V is TRBV7-8 and J is TRBJ2-2, with TRBD2 as a possible D gene (6 bases). The germline gives CDR1 SGHVS, CDR2 FQNEAQ. The CDR3 runs to 16 residues. The germline V and J ends were trimmed by 4 bases and 6 bases, with 18 bases remaining between them. CDR3 residues: CASSSGLNKRAGELFF. DNA for the CDR3: TGTGCCAGCAGCTCCGGGCTGAACAAGCGGGCCGGGGAGCTGTTTTTT.

This clonotype was counted only a few times. The chain employs TRBV5-6 and TRBJ2-2, with 12 bases that match TRBD2. Germline V gene data show CDR1 as SGHDT and CDR2 as YYEEEE. The CDR3 runs 17 residues. The V and J ends lost 4 bases and 7 bases, in that order; junction bases with no gene match: 11. The CDR3 spells CASSPTASGRAGGELFF. CDR3 DNA sequence: TGTGCCAGCAGCCCGACCGCTAGCGGGAGGGCTGGCGGGGAGCTGTTTTTT.

Many counts were recorded for this clonotype. The J gene is TRBJ1-1, the V gene TRBV9; D might be TRBD1 (6 bases). Germline CDR1 and CDR2: SGDLS and YYNGEE. CDR3 size: 13 residues. Trimming stripped 3 bases from V and 8 bases from J, with 14 bases between. CDR3 bases: TGTGCCAGCAGCGCCCTAGGGGGTAGAGAAGCTTTCTTT. It specifies CASSALGGREAFF.

The chain recombines TRBV5-6 with TRBJ1-6; 12 bases map to TRBD1. Germline assignment: CDR1 SGHDT and CDR2 YYEEEE. Trimming took 7 bases from V and 9 from J; bases not matched to a gene: 2. The CDR3 runs 13 residues. The CDR3 loop is CASGGQGASPLHF. CDR3 DNA sequence: TGTGCCAGCGGGGGACAGGGGGCTTCACCCCTCCACTTT.